This record concerns one T cell receptor (beta chain) sequence. Each participant's cohort was designated according to participant-reported clinical history. Germline trimming cut 1 base from V and 8 bases from J; bases unmatched to any gene: 11. This CDR3 is 16 amino acids long. Germline V gives CDR1 SGHDN, CDR2 FVKESK. This sample was included in a study of blood T cell repertoires in COVID-19. Per the original methods: From reference gene primer amplification, estimates of nucleated cell counts were derived. Libraries were prepared by immunoSEQ multiplex PCR; TCRdb keeps only in-frame clonotypes and omits some of them. That table furnishes V, J and clone size, whereas the DNA furnished D and trimming. The table has a few hundred thousand clones, roughly 85% seen once; the top ten hold approximately 4.2%.

The TCR originated in a woman aged 25 to 39 who had recovered from COVID-19. The chain has TRBV14 and TRBJ1-2; 9 nucleotides line up with TRBD1. The specimen sequenced was PBMCs or T cells enriched from blood (not recorded which). CDR3 DNA: TGTGCCAGCAGCCAAGTGGCCCGGACAGGGGTAGGAGGCTACACCTTC. It codes for CASSQVARTGVGGYTF.